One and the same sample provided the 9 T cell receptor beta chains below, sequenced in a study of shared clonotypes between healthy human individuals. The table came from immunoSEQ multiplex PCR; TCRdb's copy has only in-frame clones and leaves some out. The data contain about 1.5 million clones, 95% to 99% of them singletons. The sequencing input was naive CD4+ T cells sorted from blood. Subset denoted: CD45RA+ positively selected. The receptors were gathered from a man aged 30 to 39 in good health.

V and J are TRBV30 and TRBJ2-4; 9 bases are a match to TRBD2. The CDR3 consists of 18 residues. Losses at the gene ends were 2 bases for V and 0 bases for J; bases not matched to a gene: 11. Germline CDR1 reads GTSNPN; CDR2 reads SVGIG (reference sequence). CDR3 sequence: CAWSPPGDSGRAKNIQYF. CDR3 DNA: TGTGCCTGGAGTCCCCCCGGGGATAGCGGGAGAGCCAAAAACATTCAGTACTTC.

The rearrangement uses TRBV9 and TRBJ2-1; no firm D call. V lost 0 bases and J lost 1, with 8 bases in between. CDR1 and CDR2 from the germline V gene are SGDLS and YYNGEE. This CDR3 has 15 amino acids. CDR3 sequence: CASSVVSASYNEQFF. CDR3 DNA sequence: TGTGCCAGCAGCGTAGTTAGTGCTTCCTACAATGAGCAGTTCTTC.

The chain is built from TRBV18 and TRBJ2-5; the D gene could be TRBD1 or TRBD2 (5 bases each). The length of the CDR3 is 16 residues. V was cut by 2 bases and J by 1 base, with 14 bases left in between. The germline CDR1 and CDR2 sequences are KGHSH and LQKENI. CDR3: CASSPLGAGTQETQYF. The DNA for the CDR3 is TGTGCCAGCTCACCATTAGGCGCCGGGACCCAAGAGACCCAGTACTTC. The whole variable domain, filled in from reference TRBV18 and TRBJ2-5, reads NAGVMQNPRHLVRRRGQEARLRCSPMKGHSHVYWYRQLPEEGLKFMVYLQKENIIDESGMPKERFSAEFPKEGPSILRIQQVVRGDSAAYFCASSPLGAGTQETQYFGPGTRLLVL.

Here the CDR3 DNA reads TGTGCCAGCAGTTTATTTTTTCGGGAGCTCAGGACCGGGGAGCTGTTTTTT. Amino acids: CASSLFFRELRTGELFF. V and J are TRBV27 and TRBJ2-2, with D maybe TRBD2 (6 bases). The germline gives CDR1 MNHEY, CDR2 SMNVEV (reference sequence). With 1 base removed from V and 5 bases from J, the gap between germline ends came to 17 bases. This CDR3 has 17 amino acids.

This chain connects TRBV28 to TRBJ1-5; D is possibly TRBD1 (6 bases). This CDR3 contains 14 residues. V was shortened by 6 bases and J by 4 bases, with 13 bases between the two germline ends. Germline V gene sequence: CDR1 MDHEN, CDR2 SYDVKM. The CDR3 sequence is CASRPTGFNQPQHF. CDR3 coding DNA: TGTGCCAGCAGGCCGACAGGTTTTAATCAGCCCCAGCATTTT.

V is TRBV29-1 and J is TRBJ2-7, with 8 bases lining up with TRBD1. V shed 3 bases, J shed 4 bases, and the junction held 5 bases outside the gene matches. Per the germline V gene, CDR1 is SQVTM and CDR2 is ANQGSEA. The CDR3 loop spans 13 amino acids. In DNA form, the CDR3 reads TGCAGCGTTGACGGGACAGGCGATTACGAGCAGTACTTC. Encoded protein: CSVDGTGDYEQYF.

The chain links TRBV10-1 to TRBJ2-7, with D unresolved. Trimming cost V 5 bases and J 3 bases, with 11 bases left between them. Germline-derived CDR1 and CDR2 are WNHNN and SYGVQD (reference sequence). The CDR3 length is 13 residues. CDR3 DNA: TGCGCCAGCAGTTGGCAAACGGGCTACGAGCAGTACTTC. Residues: CASSWQTGYEQYF.

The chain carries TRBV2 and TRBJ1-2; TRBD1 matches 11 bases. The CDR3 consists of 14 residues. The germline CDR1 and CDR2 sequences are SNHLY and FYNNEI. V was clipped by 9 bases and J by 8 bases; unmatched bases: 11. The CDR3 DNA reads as TGTGCCAGACCTGAGAAGGACAGGGGGCTCGGCTACACCTTC. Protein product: CARPEKDRGLGYTF.

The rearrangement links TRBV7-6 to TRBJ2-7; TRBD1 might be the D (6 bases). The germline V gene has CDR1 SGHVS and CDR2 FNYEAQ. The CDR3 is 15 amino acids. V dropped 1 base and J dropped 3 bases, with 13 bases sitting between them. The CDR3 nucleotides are TGTGCCAGCAGCTTAGTCGGACAGACCGGCTACGAGCAGTACTTC. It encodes CASSLVGQTGYEQYF. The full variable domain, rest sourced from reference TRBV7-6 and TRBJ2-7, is GAGVSQSPRYKVTKRGQDVALRCDPISGHVSLYWYRQALGQGPEFLTYFNYEAQQDKSGLPNDRFSAERPEGSISTLTIQRTEQRDSAMYRCASSLVGQTGYEQYFGPGTRLTVT.